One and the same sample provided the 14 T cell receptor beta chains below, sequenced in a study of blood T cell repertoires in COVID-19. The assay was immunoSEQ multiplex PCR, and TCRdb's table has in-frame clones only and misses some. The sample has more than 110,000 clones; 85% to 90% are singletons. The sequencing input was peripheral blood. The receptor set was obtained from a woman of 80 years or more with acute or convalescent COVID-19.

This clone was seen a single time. Here the CDR3 reads CASSQGTGESTDTQYF. The DNA for the CDR3 is TGCGCCAGCAGCCAGGGGACAGGGGAAAGCACAGATACGCAGTATTTT. V is TRBV5-1 and J is TRBJ2-3; TRBD1 matches 10 bases. The CDR3 extends over 16 amino acids. Germline CDR1 and CDR2: SGHRS and YFSETQ. Germline trimming cut 4 bases from V and 0 bases from J; bases unmatched to any gene: 5.

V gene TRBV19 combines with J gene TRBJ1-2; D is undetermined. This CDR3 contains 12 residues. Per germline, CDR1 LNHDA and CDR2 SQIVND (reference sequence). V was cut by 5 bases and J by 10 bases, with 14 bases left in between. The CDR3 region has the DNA TGTGCCAGTAGTTCCCGGACTAGTGACTACACCTTC. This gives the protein CASSSRTSDYTF.

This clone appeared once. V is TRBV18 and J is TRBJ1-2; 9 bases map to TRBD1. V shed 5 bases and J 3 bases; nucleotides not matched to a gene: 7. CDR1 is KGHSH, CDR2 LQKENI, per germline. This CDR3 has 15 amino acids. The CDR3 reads CASSGERTGDYGYTF. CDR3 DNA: TGTGCCAGCTCAGGAGAAAGGACAGGGGACTATGGCTACACCTTC.

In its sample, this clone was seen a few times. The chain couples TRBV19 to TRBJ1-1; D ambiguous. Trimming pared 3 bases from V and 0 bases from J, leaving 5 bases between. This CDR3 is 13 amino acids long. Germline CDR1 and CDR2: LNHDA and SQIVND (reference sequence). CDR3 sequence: CASSISVNTEAFF. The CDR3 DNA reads TGTGCCAGTAGTATTTCAGTGAACACTGAAGCTTTCTTT.

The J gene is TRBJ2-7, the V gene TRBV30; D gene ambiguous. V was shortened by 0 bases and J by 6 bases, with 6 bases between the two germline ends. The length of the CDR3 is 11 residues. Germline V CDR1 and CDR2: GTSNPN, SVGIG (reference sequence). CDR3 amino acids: CAWSVTAEQYF. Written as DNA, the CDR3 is TGTGCCTGGAGTGTCACAGCCGAGCAGTACTTC.

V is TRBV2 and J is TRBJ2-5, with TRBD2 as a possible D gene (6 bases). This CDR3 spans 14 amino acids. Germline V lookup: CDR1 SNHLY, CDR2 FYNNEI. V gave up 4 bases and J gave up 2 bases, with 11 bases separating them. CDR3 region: CASSGFAGQETQYF. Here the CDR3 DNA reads TGTGCCAGCAGTGGGTTCGCGGGGCAAGAGACCCAGTACTTC.

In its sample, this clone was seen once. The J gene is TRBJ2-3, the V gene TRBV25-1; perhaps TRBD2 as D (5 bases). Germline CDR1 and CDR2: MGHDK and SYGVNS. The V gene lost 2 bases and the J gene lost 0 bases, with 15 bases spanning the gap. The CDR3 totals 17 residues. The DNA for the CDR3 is TGTGCCAGCAGTGAACCGCCAGGCGGGTCTAGCACAGATACGCAGTATTTT. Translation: CASSEPPGGSSTDTQYF.

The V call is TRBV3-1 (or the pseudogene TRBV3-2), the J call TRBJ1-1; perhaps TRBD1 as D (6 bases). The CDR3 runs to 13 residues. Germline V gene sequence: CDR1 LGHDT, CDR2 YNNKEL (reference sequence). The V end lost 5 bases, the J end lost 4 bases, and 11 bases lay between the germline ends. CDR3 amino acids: CASSKGVSTEAFF. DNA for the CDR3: TGTGCCAGCAGCAAGGGGGTTTCCACTGAAGCTTTCTTT.

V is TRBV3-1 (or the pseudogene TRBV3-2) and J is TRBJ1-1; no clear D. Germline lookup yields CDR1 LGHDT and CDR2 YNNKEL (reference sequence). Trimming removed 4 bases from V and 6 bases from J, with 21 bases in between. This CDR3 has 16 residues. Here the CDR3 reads CASSLLGVGRDAEAFF. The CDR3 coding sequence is TGTGCCAGCAGCCTCCTGGGAGTCGGTAGGGATGCTGAAGCTTTCTTT.

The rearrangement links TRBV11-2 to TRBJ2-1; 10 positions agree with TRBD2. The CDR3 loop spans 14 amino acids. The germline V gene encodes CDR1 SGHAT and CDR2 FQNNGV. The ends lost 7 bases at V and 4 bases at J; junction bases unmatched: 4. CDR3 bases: TGTGCCAGCAATGTAGCGGGGGGATACAATGAGCAGTTCTTC. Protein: CASNVAGGYNEQFF. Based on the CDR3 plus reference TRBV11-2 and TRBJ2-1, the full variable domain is EAGVAQSPRYKIIEKRQSVAFWCNPISGHATLYWYQQILGQGPKLLIQFQNNGVVDDSQLPKDRFSAERLKGVDSTLKIQPAKLEDSAVYLCASNVAGGYNEQFFGPGTRLTVL.

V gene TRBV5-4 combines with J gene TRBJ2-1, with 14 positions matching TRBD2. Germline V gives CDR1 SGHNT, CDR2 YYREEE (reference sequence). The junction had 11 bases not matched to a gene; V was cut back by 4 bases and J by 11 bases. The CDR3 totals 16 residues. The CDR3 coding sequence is TGTGCCAGCAGCACAGAGACTAGCGGGGGGGCCAGTAAGCAGTTCTTC. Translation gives CASSTETSGGASKQFF.

Here the CDR3 DNA reads TGTGCCACCAGCAGAGGACAGGGGGGCTATGGCTACACCTTC. This sequence encodes CATSRGQGGYGYTF. The genes are TRBV15 and TRBJ1-2; 9 bases are shared with TRBD1. The CDR3 consists of 14 residues. Per the germline V gene, CDR1 is LNHNV and CDR2 is YYDKDF (reference sequence). The J segment lost 4 bases and the V segment lost 1 base, leaving 1 base of the junction unmatched.

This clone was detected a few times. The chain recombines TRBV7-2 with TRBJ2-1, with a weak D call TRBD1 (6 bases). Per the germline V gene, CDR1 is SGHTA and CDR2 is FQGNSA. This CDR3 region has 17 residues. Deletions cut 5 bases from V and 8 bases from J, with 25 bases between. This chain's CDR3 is CASSPTGTYNSGHEQFF. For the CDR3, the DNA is TGTGCCAGCAGCCCAACCGGGACATACAATTCAGGCCATGAGCAGTTCTTC.

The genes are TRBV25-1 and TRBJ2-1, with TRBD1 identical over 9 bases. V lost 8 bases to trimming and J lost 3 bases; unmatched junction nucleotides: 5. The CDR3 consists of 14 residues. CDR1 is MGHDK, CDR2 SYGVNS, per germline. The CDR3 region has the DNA TGTGCCAGCGGGCGGGACAGGGACTACAATGAGCAGTTCTTC. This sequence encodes CASGRDRDYNEQFF.